What follows describes a single TCR beta chain. Its specificity is not known. Autoimmune disease history or systemic immunosuppression barred patients. This entry comes from a study of OX40 agonist ivuxolimab in advanced cancers. Study in general: Dose-escalation subjects each had hepatocellular carcinoma, melanoma, renal cell or head and neck cancer. Study-level findings and limits: In a subset of nonresponders, normalized T-cell clonal expansion was also low.

CDR1 is MNHNS, CDR2 SASEGT, per germline. The CDR3 contains 18 residues. The trim removed 4 bases at V and 1 base at J, leaving 15 bases unmatched. Assay used: immunoSEQ multiplex PCR; TCRdb lists only in-frame clones, some missing. The data hold 65,000 to 95,000 clones, with approximately 86% observed a single time. The sample was CD4+ or CD8+ T cells sorted from blood, taken in a trial of the OX40 agonist ivuxolimab. This TCR came from an adult with an advanced solid tumor such as melanoma, head and neck, liver or kidney cancer. The J gene is TRBJ2-5, the V gene TRBV6-1; 7 bases are a match to TRBD1. The CDR3 region has the DNA TGTGCCAGCAGTGGACGGGACAGCCCCGAGCGGATCCAAGAGACCCAGTACTTC. It translates to CASSGRDSPERIQETQYF.